The present T cell receptor (beta chain) was sequenced within a study of cytotoxic CD8 clonotypes in ibrutinib-treated CLL (dated by TCRdb to the early 2020s). Regarding the complete study: The cohort included roughly 15 treatment-naive and 11 to 12 relapsed/refractory patients; about 18 were IGHV unmutated. Cryopreserved peripheral blood mononuclear cells were collected before treatment, at response, and at either disease progression or sustained remission. Response samples were obtained after a median of around eleven months of treatment, with a range of roughly 6 to 40 months. Partial responses were observed in about 25 patients and complete responses in 2; after a median follow-up of 68 months, remission was maintained in roughly 15 patients and progression was observed in approximately 12. All remission and progressive disease samples were collected while patients were still receiving ibrutinib. On average, each sample yielded roughly 250,000 productive templates and 85,000 to 95,000 productive rearrangements. Longitudinal samples were obtainable from 26 of the 86 participants in the trial.

On the study overall, not on this receptor specifically: Clonality rose at ibrutinib response, remained stable during sustained remission, and dropped back toward baseline at progression. At baseline, clonality was higher than in age-matched healthy donors and showed a strong correlation with circulating CD8+ T-cell counts. Sampling times were not matched between sustained-remission and progressing patients, and lymph node repertoires were not studied. Public clonotypes were rare and either shrank or stayed stable during treatment, and the rise in clonality at ibrutinib response reflected expansion of private clonotypes.

From the cysteine through the phenylalanine, the CDR3 covers 16 amino acids. Only CDR3 DNA remains: 48 bases, in frame from the first base. The germline V gene (reference sequence) specifies LNHDA as CDR1 and SQIVND as CDR2. Cut back by 2 bases and 4 bases, the V and J ends lie 12 bases apart. Of note for this clone: Its recognized antigen is unknown. The record has no base qualities; no much larger clone is one base away.

The goal of deep resolution MiSeq sequencing was a depth between 1 in 1 million and 1 in 200,000 T cells, and coverage averaged 10x per clonotype. The immunoSEQ hsTCRB Kit was used to generate the TCR beta libraries. The authors' pipeline ran thus. Data were analyzed with ImmunoSEQ Data Assistant and ImmunoSEQ Analyzer, with V, D and J genes assigned per IMGT definitions. Clonality, which ranges from 0 to 1, was calculated by subtracting the normalized Shannon entropy of productive rearrangement frequencies from one. Only overrepresented clonotypes making up at least 0.05% of each patient's repertoire were included in the public clonotype analysis. Approximately 13 age-matched healthy donor repertoires from immuneACCESS served as clonality controls. What TCRdb holds here is the immuneACCESS table cut down to in-frame rearrangements. Part of the clones is not present; checked against another copy, under half of the missing clones reflect an unresolved V gene, and the others are unexplained. The D gene and trimming were derived from the DNA, and the V and J assignments and clone size from that table. This sample comprises 300,000 or so clones, 67% of them detected only once. The ten top clones hold about 5.9% of the sample.

Around 2 micrograms of genomic DNA were extracted from cryopreserved PBMCs for TCR beta library preparation. Longitudinal blood samples from CLL patients on ibrutinib monotherapy underwent high-throughput TCR beta sequencing. Patients were enrolled in a phase 2 open-label single-center ibrutinib monotherapy trial. Rearrangement joined TRBV19 to TRBJ2-6; the D region may be TRBD1 or TRBD2, each matching 6 bases equally. The source material was PBMCs, sampled after 36 months of ibrutinib treatment. The source of this sequence is a human donor with chronic lymphocytic leukemia. The CDR3 reads as follows: CASSIIWGAGANVLTF. The DNA is TGTGCCAGTAGTATAATTTGGGGGGCAGGGGCCAACGTCCTGACTTTC.